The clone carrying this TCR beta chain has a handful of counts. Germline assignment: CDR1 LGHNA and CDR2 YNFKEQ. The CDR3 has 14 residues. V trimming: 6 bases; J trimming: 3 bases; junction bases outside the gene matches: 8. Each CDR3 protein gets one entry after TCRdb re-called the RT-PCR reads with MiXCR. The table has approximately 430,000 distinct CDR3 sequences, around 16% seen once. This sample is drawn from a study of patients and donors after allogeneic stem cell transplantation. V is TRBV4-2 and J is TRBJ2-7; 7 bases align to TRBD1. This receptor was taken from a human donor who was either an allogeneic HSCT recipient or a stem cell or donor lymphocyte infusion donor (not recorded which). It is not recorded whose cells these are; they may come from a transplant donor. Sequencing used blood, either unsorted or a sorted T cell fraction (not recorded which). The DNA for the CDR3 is TGTGCCAGCAGTCAGGGGACAGCCAACTACGAGCAGTACTTC. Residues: CASSQGTANYEQYF.